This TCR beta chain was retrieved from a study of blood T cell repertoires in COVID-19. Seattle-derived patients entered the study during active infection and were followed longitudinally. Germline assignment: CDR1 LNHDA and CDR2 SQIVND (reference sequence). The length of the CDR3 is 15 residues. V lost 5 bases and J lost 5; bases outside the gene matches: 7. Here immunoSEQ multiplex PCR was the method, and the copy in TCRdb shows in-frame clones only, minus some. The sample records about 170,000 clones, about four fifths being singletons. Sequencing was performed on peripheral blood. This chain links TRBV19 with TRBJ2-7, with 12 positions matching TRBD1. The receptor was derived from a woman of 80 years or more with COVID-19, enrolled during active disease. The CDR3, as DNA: TGTGCCAGTAGTGTCCCGGGACAGGGGGCCCACGAGCAGTACTTC. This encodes CASSVPGQGAHEQYF.